This section outlines one T cell receptor beta chain sequence together with its context. Everyone who took part was about 18 to 90 years old, and they came from fewer than 25 US areas. Participants were placed into cohorts based on the clinical history they reported. The data stem from a study of blood T cell repertoires in COVID-19. Study-level background: Acute and convalescent COVID-19 samples came from the United States, Italy and Spain.

Only in-frame clones appear in the TCRdb table, and some are missing; sequencing was by immunoSEQ multiplex PCR. The data contain fewer than 400,000 clones, 90% of them singletons. The length of the CDR3 is 12 residues. Trimming removed 2 bases at V and 9 bases at J, with 5 bases between. CDR1 and CDR2 (germline): SGHTA, FQGTGA. The genes are TRBV7-3 and TRBJ1-6; D unclear. This receptor was identified in a woman aged 25 to 39 who had been exposed to COVID-19. The sequencing input was PBMCs or T cells enriched from blood (not recorded which). The CDR3 DNA follows: TGTGCCAGCAGCTTAGGGAGTTCACCCCTCCACTTT. Translated: CASSLGSSPLHF.